This T cell receptor beta chain was retrieved from a study of T cells in localized non-small cell lung cancer. General study points: Higher T cell density in the blood was associated with longer overall survival, whereas higher adjacent-lung clonality associated with shorter survival. Median roughly 57 top-100 tumor clones were shared with paired adjacent lung. Only one tumor region went through sequencing, so heterogeneity may still be there. Uninvolved adjacent lung had the highest recorded T cell clonality, with tumor below it.

TCRdb's copy holds only in-frame clones and misses some; the assay was immunoSEQ multiplex PCR. The table has roughly 50,000 clones, about 83% seen once. V shed 5 bases and J shed 1 base, with 6 bases lying between them. The CDR3 is 12 residues long. Germline lookup yields CDR1 SEHNR and CDR2 FQNEAQ (reference sequence). With respect to this clone: Its antigen remains unknown.

The sequencing used peripheral blood, collected before any cancer treatment. V and J are TRBV7-9 and TRBJ2-7; D is undetermined. This receptor was identified in a female donor older than 55 with stage II squamous cell lung carcinoma. In DNA, the CDR3 is TGTGCCAGCAGCCCGGAATCCTACGAGCAGTACTTC. Translated, it gives CASSPESYEQYF.